The source of this TCR beta chain is a study of T cell responses to AZD1222 COVID-19 vaccine. Findings of the study overall: Rises in breadth and depth of Spike-specific TCRs came after two AZD1222 doses. Mostly white British, mostly female donors; authors suggested clonal diversity may be underestimated. The study identified only 6 or 7 AZD1222 recipients as seropositive at baseline. The study sampled repertoires only after the peak T cell response.

Worth noting for this clone: What it binds is not known.

The CDR3 contains 13 residues. Germline CDR1 reads SGHRS; CDR2 reads YFSETQ. Trimming removed 0 bases from V and 6 bases from J, with 10 bases in between. Profiled with immunoSEQ multiplex PCR; TCRdb holds only in-frame clones, not every one. The sample consists of nearly 100,000 clones, around nine tenths of them appearing once. The gene calls are TRBV5-1 and TRBJ2-7; D unclear. Here the sequenced sample was peripheral blood, taken on day 0 of AZD1222 vaccination. The sequence came from an adult in good health. The CDR3 reads CASSLGGAREQYF. The DNA of the CDR3 is TGCGCCAGCAGCTTGGGAGGCGCGCGCGAGCAGTACTTC.